This T cell receptor beta chain was documented in a study of T cell changes during pregnancy in multiple sclerosis. This CDR3 has 14 amino acids. Germline values: CDR1 MNHNS, CDR2 SASEGT. Between the trimmed V and J ends, which lost 7 bases and 5 bases, there was a span of 17 bases. Repertoires were generated with immunoSEQ multiplex PCR, while TCRdb's copy carries only in-frame clones and drops some. The sample yields more than 45,000 clones, over 80% seen once. The receptor was isolated from a female donor with multiple sclerosis, enrolled in a pregnancy study. This chain joins TRBV6-1 and TRBJ2-5; D call uncertain. Sample: CD4+ T cells from peripheral blood mononuclear cells, taken after pregnancy. The CDR3 loop is CASTRPGVVETQYF. The CDR3 bases are TGTGCCAGCACCCGCCCTGGAGTTGTGGAGACCCAGTACTTC.